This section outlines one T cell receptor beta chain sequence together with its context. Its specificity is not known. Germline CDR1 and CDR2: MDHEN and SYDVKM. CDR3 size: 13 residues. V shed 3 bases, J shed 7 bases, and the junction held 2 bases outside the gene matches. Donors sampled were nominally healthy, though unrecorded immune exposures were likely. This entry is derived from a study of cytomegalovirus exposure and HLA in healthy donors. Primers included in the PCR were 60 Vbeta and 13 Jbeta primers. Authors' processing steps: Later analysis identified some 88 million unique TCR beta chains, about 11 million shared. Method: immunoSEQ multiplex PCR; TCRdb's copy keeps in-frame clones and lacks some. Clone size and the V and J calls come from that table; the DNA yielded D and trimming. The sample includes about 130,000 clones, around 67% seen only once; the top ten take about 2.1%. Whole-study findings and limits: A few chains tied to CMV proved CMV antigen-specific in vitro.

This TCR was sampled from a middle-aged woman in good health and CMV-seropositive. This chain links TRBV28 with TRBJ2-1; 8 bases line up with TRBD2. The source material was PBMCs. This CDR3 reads CASSLTSVNEQFF. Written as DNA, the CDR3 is TGTGCCAGCAGTTTGACTAGCGTAAATGAGCAGTTCTTC.